Listed here are 4 T cell receptor beta chains from one sample, sequenced in a study of beta chain features in type 1 diabetes. The study reverse transcribed the entire isolated RNA, so it sequenced expressed TCRB transcripts. Generated by immunoSEQ multiplex PCR, the TCRdb table keeps only in-frame clones and is missing some. The sample gives about 660,000 clones, roughly an eighth of which show up once; around 0.04% is in the top ten. These receptors' targets are unknown. Study outcomes and limitations: Moderate but significant shortening of TCRB CDR3s was recorded in all four CD4+ subsets from Type 1 diabetes patients.

The source material was naive CD4+ T cells from blood. The receptors stem from a man younger than 30 with type 1 diabetes.

The V gene is TRBV19, the J gene TRBJ2-1, with TRBD1 matching over 9 bases. CDR3 size: 14 residues. V shed 5 bases, J shed 3 bases, and the junction held 2 bases outside the gene matches. CDR1 is LNHDA and CDR2 is SQIVND in the germline V gene (reference sequence). For the CDR3, the DNA is TGTGCCAGTAGTCGGGGACAGGGCTACAATGAGCAGTTCTTC. It yields the protein CASSRGQGYNEQFF.

This clone was detected a few times. The chain uses TRBV7-9 and TRBJ1-1; D gene ambiguous. Germline CDR1 and CDR2: SEHNR and FQNEAQ (reference sequence). The V end was cut by 3 bases, the J end by 1 base, with 6 bases between. The CDR3 covers 13 residues. In nucleotides, the CDR3 is TGTGCCAGCAGCTTTTTTGGGAACACTGAAGCTTTCTTT. It specifies CASSFFGNTEAFF.

V usage is TRBV6-1 and J usage is TRBJ2-4; 11 bases map to TRBD1. The CDR3 has 14 amino acids. The germline V gene encodes CDR1 MNHNS and CDR2 SASEGT. With V trimmed by 4 bases and J by 6 bases, 2 bases remained unmatched. CDR3 nucleotides: TGTGCCAGCAGTGCGGGACAGGGGGGAAACATTCAGTACTTC. It is translated as CASSAGQGGNIQYF.

The chain combines TRBV30 with TRBJ1-1; TRBD1 is a possible D gene (6 bases). Germline CDR1 is GTSNPN and CDR2 is SVGIG (reference sequence). Trimming cost V 2 bases and J 1 base, with 14 bases left between them. The CDR3 has 15 residues. CDR3 protein: CAWSRLRQANTEAFF. Here the CDR3 DNA reads TGTGCCTGGAGTCGACTGCGACAGGCGAACACTGAAGCTTTCTTT.